This T cell receptor (beta chain) was captured by sequencing in a study of response to subunit inactivated influenza vaccine (dated by TCRdb to 2016 to 2018). As for the study more broadly: Deep quantitative T cell receptor repertoire profiling was used in the study to track responses to a trivalent subunit inactivated influenza vaccine.

The time point label of this sample denotes: approximately 45 days after influenza vaccine administration. A note on this clonotype: Its antigen target is currently unknown. Base qualities are not at hand, and no much larger clone is one base apart.

Broad study findings and their caveats: The authors proposed that each seasonal influenza vaccination may bring in only a limited number of new T cells.

Receptors were amplified or captured by RT-PCR. The instrument was an Illumina HiSeq 2500. Clones were called with MiXCR by TCRdb after fastp trimmed the public reads at Q25, and only in-frame beta chains were retained. Entries that share a CDR3 protein sequence are merged under the most common genes and DNA. The sample table shows about 480,000 distinct CDR3 sequences, and around 13% are seen once. 10% to 15% of the sample is held by the ten biggest clonotypes. The germline V gene provides CDR1 SGHRS and CDR2 YFSETQ. Counted from cysteine to phenylalanine, this CDR3 has 12 amino acids. The retained sequence is limited to the CDR3, 36 bases, with the frame set at the first base. Trimming at the junction amounts to 6 bases on V and 0 bases on J, and the germline ends lie 6 bases apart.

This TCR was recovered from a man aged 45-65 years who received an inactivated influenza vaccine. Donor details come from another sample of the same person, matched by shared clones. The material was PBMCs from blood, obtained about 6 weeks after vaccination. The rearrangement combines TRBV5-1 with TRBJ1-1; no D gene is confidently identified. CDR3 protein: CASTGVNTEAFF. The nucleotide sequence reads TGCGCCAGCACTGGTGTGAACACTGAAGCTTTCTTT.